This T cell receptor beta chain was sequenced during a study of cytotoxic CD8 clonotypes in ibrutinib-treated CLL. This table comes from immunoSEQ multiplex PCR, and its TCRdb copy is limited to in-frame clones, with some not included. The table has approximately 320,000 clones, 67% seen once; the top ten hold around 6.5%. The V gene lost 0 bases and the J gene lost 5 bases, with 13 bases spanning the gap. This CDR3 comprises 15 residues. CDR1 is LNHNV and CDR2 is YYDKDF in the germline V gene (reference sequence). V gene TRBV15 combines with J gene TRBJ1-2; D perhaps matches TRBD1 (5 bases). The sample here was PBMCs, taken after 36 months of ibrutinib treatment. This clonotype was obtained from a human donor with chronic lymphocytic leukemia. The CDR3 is CATSRDRGRGYGYTF. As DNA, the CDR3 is TGTGCCACCAGCAGAGATAGGGGAAGGGGTTATGGCTACACCTTC.